This entry features one TCR beta chain sequence. Its specificity is not known. The record originates from a study of shared clonotypes between healthy human individuals. Broader study findings: Donor scarcity curtailed the genetic and exposure-history diversity represented herein. The study sampled only blood, and tissue repertoires likely differ.

TCRdb keeps only in-frame clones here, not all; method: immunoSEQ multiplex PCR. In the table there are 2 million to 2.5 million clones, 85% to 95% of which are singletons. Sequencing input: naive CD4+ T cells from PBMCs. Subset given: CD45RA+ positively selected. This receptor was taken from a man aged 18-30 years in good health. Some clones in this sample may be carry-over from other donors' samples.

The CDR3 sequence is CASSRGWQTYGYTF. The DNA for the CDR3 is TGTGCCAGCAGCCGCGGGTGGCAGACCTATGGCTACACCTTC. This sequence joins TRBV6-5 and TRBJ1-2; D is undetermined. Germline assignment: CDR1 MNHEY and CDR2 SVGAGI. The CDR3 is made up of 14 amino acids. The ends were cut back, 6 bases at V and 4 bases at J, with 15 bases in the middle.